This T cell receptor (beta chain) was sequenced during a study of cytomegalovirus exposure and HLA in healthy donors. Only in-frame clones appear in the TCRdb table, and some are missing; sequencing was by immunoSEQ multiplex PCR. The sample carries some 48,000 clones, around 94% recorded once. Germline values: CDR1 WNHNN, CDR2 SYGVQD (reference sequence). This CDR3 is built from 15 residues. The germline V and J ends were trimmed by 8 bases and 7 bases, with 22 bases remaining between them. Findings and caveats of the study: The study recorded 160 or so TCR beta chains that were cytomegalovirus-associated. That first-cohort TCR clusters tended to co-occur in the 120 or so validation repertoires was found in a later analysis.

For this clone: Its antigen is currently unknown.

The chain recombines TRBV10-1 with TRBJ2-3; TRBD2 might be the D (5 bases). Specimen: PBMCs. This clonotype originated in a woman younger than 30 in good health and CMV-seropositive. The CDR3 region is CASGVQRQGCYTQYF. Here the CDR3 DNA reads TGCGCCAGCGGGGTTCAGCGGCAAGGTTGTTATACGCAGTATTTT.